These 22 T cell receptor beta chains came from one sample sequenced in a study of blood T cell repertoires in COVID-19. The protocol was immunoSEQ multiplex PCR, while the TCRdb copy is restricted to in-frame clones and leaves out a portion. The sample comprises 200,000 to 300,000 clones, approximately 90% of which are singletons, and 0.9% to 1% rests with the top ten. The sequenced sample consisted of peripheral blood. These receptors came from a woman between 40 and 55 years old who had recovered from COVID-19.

In nucleotides, the CDR3 is TGCGCCAGCAGCCCGAGCCCCAATCAGCCCCAGCATTTT. It is translated as CASSPSPNQPQHF. This chain uses TRBV5-1 with TRBJ1-5; D is uncertain. This CDR3 region has 13 residues. Germline V lookup: CDR1 SGHRS, CDR2 YFSETQ. Trimming took off 4 bases at V and 3 bases at J, with 8 bases between the two ends.

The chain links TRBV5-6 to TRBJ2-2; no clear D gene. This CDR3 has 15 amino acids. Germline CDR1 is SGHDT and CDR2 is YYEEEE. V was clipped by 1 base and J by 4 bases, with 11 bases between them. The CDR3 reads CASSLIGQPTGELFF. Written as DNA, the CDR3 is TGTGCCAGCAGCTTGATTGGGCAGCCCACCGGGGAGCTGTTTTTT.

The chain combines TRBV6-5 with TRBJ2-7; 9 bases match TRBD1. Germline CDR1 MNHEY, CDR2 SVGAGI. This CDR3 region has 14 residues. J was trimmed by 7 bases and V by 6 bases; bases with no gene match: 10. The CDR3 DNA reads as TGTGCCAGCAGGAACAGGGGGCCGGTTTTGGAGCAGTACTTC. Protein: CASRNRGPVLEQYF.

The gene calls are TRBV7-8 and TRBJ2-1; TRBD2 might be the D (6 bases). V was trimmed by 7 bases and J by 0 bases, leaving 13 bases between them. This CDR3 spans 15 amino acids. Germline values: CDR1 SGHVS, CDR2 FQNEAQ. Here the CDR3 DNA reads TGTGCCAGCACCCAAGCGCGGGGCTCCTACAATGAGCAGTTCTTC. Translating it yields CASTQARGSYNEQFF.

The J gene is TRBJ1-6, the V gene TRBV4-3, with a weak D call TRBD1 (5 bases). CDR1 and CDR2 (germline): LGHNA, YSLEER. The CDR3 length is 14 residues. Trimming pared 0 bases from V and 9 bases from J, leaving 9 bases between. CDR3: CASSQEGRGSPLHF. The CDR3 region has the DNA TGCGCCAGCAGCCAAGAGGGAAGGGGTTCACCCCTCCACTTT.

CDR3 coding DNA: TGTGCCAGCAGTTTGTGGGGAGATGAGCAGTTCTTC. Translation gives CASSLWGDEQFF. J is TRBJ2-1 and V is TRBV27; possibly TRBD2 for D (5 bases). The CDR3 loop spans 12 amino acids. CDR1 is MNHEY, CDR2 SMNVEV, per germline (reference sequence). V was clipped by 3 bases and J by 8 bases, with 8 bases between them.

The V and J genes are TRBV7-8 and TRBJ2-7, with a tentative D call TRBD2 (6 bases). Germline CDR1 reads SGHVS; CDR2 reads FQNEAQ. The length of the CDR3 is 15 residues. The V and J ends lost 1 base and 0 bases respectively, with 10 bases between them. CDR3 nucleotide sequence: TGTGCCAGCAGCTTAGAGACTAGGAGCTCCTACGAGCAGTACTTC. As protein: CASSLETRSSYEQYF. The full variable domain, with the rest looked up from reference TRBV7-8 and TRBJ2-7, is GAGVSQSPRYKVAKRGQDVALRCDPISGHVSLFWYQQALGQGPEFLTYFQNEAQLDKSGLPSDRFFAERPEGSVSTLKIQRTQQEDSAVYLCASSLETRSSYEQYFGPGTRLTVT.

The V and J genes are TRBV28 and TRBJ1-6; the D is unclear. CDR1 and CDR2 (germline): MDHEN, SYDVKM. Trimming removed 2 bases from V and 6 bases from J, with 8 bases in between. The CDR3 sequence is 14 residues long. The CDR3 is CASSLGHSNSPLHF. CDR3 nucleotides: TGTGCCAGCAGTTTAGGGCACAGTAATTCACCCCTCCACTTT.

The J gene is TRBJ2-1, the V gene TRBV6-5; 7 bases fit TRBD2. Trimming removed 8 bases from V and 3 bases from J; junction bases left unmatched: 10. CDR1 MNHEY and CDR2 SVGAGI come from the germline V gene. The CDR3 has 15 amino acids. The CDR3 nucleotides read TGTGCCAGCGGCCTGGTGGGGGAGGGCTACAATGAGCAGTTCTTC. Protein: CASGLVGEGYNEQFF.

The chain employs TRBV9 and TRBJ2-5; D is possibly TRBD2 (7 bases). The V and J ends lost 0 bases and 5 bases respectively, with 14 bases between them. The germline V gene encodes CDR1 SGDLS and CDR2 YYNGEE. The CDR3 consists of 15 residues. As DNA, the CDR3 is TGTGCCAGCAGCGTAGGTCGGGGGGCTGGGGAGACCCAGTACTTC. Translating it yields CASSVGRGAGETQYF.

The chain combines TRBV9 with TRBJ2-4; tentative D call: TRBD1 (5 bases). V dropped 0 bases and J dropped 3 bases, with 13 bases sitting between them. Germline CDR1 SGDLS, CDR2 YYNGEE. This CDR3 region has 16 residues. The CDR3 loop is CASSVGGRSGKNIQYF. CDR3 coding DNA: TGTGCCAGCAGCGTAGGGGGCAGGAGTGGCAAAAACATTCAGTACTTC.

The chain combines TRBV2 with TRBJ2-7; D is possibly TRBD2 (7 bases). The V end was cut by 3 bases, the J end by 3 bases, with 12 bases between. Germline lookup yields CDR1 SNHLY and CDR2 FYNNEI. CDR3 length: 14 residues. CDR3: CASSEVGGVYEQYV. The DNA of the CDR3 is TGTGCCAGCAGTGAGGTAGGGGGGGTCTACGAGCAGTACGTC.

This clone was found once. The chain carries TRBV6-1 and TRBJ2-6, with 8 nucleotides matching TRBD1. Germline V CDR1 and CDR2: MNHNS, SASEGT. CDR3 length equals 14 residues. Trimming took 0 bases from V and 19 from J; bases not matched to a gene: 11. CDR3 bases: TGTGCCAGCAGTGAAGCGGACTCCCGGGACAGGTGTACTTTC. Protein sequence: CASSEADSRDRCTF.

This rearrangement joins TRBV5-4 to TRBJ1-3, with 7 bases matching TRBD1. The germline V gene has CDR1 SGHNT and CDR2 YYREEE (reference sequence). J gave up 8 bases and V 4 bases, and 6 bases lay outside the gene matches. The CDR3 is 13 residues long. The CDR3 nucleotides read TGTGCCAGCAGCATCGACAGGGCTTACACCATATATTTT. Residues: CASSIDRAYTIYF.

The CDR3 loop reads CASSLASGVGTQYF. Written as DNA, the CDR3 is TGCGCCAGCAGCTTGGCTAGCGGGGTGGGGACCCAGTACTTC. This chain uses TRBV5-1 with TRBJ2-5; the match to TRBD2 covers 9 bases. Germline CDR1 reads SGHRS; CDR2 reads YFSETQ. V shed 0 bases, J shed 7 bases, and the junction held 4 bases outside the gene matches. The CDR3 is 14 amino acids.

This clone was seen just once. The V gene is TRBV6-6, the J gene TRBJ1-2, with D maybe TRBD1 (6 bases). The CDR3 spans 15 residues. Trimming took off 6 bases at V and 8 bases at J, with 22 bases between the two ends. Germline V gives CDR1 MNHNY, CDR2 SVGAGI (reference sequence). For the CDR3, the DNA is TGTGCCAGCAGCCCAGACAGGTCAGGTATCGCGGGCTACACCTTC. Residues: CASSPDRSGIAGYTF.

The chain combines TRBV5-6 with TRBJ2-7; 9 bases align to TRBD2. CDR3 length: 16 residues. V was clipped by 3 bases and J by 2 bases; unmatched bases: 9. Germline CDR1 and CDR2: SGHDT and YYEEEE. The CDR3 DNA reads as TGTGCCAGCAGCTCAGCGGCGGGGGGGATGCCCTACGAGCAGTACTTC. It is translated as CASSSAAGGMPYEQYF.

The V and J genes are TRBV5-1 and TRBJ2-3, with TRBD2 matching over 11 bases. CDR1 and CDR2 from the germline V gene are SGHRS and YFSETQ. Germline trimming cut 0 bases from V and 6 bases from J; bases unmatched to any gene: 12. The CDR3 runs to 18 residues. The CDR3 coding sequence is TGCGCCAGCAGCTTGGGCATCCTAGCGGGAGGTCCTGGGGATACGCAGTATTTT. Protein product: CASSLGILAGGPGDTQYF.

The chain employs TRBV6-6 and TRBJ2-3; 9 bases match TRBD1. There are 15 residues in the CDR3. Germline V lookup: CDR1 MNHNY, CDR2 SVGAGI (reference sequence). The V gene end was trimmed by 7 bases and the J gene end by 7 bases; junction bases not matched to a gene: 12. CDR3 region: CASTPRQGGTYTQYF. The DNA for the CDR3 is TGTGCCAGCACCCCCCGACAGGGGGGAACCTATACGCAGTATTTT.

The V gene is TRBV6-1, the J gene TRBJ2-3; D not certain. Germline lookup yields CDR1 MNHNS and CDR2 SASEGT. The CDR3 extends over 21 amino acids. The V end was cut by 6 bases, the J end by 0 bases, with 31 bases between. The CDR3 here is CASRELLSQEMGLKSTDTQYF. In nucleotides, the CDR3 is TGTGCCAGCAGGGAACTACTGTCCCAGGAAATGGGCCTAAAAAGCACAGATACGCAGTATTTT.

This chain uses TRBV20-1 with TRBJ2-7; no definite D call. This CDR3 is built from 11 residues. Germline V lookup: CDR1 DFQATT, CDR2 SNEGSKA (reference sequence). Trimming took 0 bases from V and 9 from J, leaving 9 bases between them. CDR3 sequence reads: CSARDPPGQYF. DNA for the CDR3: TGCAGTGCTAGAGACCCCCCGGGGCAGTACTTC.

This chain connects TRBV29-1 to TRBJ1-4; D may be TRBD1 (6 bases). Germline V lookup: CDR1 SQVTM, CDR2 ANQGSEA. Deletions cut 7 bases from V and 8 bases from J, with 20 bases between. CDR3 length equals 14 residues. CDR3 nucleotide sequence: TGCAGCGCCCAGGAGGGGGGGCGGGGAGAAAAACTGTTTTTT. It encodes CSAQEGGRGEKLFF.